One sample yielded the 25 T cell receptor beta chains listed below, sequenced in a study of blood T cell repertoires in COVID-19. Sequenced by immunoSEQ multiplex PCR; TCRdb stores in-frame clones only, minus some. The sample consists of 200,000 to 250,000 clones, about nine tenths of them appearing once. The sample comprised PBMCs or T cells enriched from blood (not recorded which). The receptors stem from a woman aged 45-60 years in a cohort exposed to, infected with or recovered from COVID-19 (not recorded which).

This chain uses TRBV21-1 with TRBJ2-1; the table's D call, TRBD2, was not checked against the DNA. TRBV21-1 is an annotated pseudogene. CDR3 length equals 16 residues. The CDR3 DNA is TGTGCCAGCAGCAAAGCAGCGGGGCCAGGCGACAATGAGCAGTTCTTC. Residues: CASSKAAGPGDNEQFF.

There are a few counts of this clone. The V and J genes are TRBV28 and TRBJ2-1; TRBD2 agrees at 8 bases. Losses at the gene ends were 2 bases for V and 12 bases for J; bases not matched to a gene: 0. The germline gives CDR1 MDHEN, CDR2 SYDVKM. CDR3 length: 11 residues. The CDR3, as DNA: TGTGCCAGCAGTTTAACTAGCGGGCAGTTCTTC. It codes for CASSLTSGQFF.

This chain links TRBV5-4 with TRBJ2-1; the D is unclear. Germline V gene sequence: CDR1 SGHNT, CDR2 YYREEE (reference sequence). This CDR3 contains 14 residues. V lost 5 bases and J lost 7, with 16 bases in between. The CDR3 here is CASSPRLVGNEQFF. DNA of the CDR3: TGTGCCAGCAGTCCCCGACTCGTGGGTAATGAGCAGTTCTTC. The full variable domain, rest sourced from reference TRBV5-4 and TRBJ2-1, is ETGVTQSPTHLIKTRGQQVTLRCSSQSGHNTVSWYQQALGQGPQFIFQYYREEENGRGNFPPRFSGLQFPNYSSELNVNALELDDSALYLCASSPRLVGNEQFFGPGTRLTVL.

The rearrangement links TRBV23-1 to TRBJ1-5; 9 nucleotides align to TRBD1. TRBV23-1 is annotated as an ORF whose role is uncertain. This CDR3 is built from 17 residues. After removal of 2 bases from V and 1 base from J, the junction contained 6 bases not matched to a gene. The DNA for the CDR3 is TGCGCCAGCAGTCAAAACAGGGGGCGAGTGAGCAATCAGCCCCAGCATTTT. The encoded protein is CASSQNRGRVSNQPQHF.

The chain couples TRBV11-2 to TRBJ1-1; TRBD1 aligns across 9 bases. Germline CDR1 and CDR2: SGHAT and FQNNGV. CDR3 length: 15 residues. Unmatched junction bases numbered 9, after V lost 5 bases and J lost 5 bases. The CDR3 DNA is TGTGCCAGCAGCGCCACCGGGACAGGGCTGACTGAAGCTTTCTTT. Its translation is CASSATGTGLTEAFF.

The CDR3 is CASSLGLADTDTQYF. The CDR3 coding sequence is TGTGCCAGCAGCTTGGGACTAGCGGACACAGATACGCAGTATTTT. The J gene is TRBJ2-3, the V gene TRBV5-5; TRBD2 agrees at 9 bases. The CDR3 has 15 amino acids. Germline V CDR1 and CDR2: SGHKS, YYEKEE (reference sequence). V gave up 0 bases and J gave up 2 bases; unmatched junction bases: 1.

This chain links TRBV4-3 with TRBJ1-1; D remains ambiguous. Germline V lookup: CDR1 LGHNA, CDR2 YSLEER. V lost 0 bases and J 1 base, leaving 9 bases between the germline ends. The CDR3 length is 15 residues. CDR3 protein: CASSQDISRNTEAFF. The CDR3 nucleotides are TGCGCCAGCAGCCAAGATATTTCCAGGAACACTGAAGCTTTCTTT.

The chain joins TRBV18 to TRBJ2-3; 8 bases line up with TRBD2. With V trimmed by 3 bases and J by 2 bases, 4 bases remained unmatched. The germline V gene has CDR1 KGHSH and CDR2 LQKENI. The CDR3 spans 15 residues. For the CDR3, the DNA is TGTGCCAGCTCACCGCCGGGGGGGGTCACAGATACGCAGTATTTT. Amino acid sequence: CASSPPGGVTDTQYF.

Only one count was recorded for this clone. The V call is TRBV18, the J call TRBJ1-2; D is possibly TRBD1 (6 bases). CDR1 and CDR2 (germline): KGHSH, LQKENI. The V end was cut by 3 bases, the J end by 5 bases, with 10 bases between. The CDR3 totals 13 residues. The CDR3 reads CASSPDRQYGYTF. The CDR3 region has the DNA TGTGCCAGCTCACCGGACAGACAGTATGGCTACACCTTC.

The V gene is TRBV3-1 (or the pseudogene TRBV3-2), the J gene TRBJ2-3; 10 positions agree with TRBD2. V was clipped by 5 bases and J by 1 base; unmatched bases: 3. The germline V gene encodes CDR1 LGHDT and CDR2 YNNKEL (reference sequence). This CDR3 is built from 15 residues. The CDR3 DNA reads TGTGCCAGCAGCGAAGCGGGGGGGCGCACAGATACGCAGTATTTT. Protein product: CASSEAGGRTDTQYF.

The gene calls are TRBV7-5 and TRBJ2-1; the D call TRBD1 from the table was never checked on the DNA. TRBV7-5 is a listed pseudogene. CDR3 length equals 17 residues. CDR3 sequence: CARSLKLDREKHNEQFF. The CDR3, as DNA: TGTGCCAGAAGCTTAAAACTTGACAGAGAAAAGCATAATGAGCAGTTCTTC.

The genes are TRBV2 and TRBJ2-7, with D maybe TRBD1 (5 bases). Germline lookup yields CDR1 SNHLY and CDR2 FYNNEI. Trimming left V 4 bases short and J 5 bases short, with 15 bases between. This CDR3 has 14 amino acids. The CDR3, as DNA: TGTGCCAGCAGTGGTGTCAGGGTGCTGAACGAGCAGTACTTC. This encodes CASSGVRVLNEQYF.

This chain's CDR3 is CASSESDSYNSPLHF. The CDR3 DNA reads as TGTGCCAGCAGTGAATCAGATTCCTATAATTCACCCCTCCACTTT. The rearrangement joins TRBV6-1 to TRBJ1-6; D remains unclear. Germline V CDR1 and CDR2: MNHNS, SASEGT. V shed 2 bases and J shed 1 base, with 6 bases lying between them. There are 15 residues in the CDR3.

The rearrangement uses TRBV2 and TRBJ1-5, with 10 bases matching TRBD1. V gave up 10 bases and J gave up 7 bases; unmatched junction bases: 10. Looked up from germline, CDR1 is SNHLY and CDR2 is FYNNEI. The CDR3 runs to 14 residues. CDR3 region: CATSGQGGGQPQHF. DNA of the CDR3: TGTGCCACCTCCGGACAGGGGGGCGGGCAGCCCCAGCATTTT.

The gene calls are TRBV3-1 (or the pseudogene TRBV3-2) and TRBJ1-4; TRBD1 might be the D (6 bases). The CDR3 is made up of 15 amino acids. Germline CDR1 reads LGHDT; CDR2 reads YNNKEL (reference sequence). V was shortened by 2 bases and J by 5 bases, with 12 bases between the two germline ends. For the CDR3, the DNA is TGTGCCAGCAGCCAATCGGACAGCTTGAATGAAAAACTGTTTTTT. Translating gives CASSQSDSLNEKLFF.

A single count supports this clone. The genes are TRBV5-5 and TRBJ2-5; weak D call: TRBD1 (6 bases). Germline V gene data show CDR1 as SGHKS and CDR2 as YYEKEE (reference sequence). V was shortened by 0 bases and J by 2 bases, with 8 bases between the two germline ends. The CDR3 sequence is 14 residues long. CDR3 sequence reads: CASSLGGQQETQYF. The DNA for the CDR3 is TGTGCCAGCAGCTTGGGCGGACAGCAAGAGACCCAGTACTTC.

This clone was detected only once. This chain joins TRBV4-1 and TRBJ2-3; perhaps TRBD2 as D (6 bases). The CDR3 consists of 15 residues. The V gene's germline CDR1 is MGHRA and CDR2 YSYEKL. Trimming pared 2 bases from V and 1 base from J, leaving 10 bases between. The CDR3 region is CASSQQDYGTDTQYF. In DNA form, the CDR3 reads TGCGCCAGCAGCCAACAGGACTACGGCACAGATACGCAGTATTTT.

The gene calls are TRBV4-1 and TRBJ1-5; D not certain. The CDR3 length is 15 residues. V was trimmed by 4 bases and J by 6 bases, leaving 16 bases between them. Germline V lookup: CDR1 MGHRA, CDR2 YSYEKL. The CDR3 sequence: CASSPSTGLGQPQHF. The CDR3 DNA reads TGCGCCAGCAGCCCTTCGACGGGTTTAGGTCAGCCCCAGCATTTT.

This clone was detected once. In DNA form, the CDR3 reads TGCGCCAGGCCGGGACTAGCGGGGGGAGGAACGCAGTATTTT. As protein: CARPGLAGGGTQYF. V gene TRBV10-1 combines with J gene TRBJ2-3, with TRBD2 matching over 15 bases. J was trimmed by 9 bases and V by 9 bases; bases with no gene match: 7. The CDR3 contains 14 residues. Germline V gives CDR1 WNHNN, CDR2 SYGVQD (reference sequence).

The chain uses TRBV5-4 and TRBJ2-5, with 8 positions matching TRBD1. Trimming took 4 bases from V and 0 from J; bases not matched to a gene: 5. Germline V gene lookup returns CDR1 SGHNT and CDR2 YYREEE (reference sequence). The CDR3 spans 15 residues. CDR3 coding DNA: TGTGCCAGCAGCAAAACAGGGGGGTACCAAGAGACCCAGTACTTC. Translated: CASSKTGGYQETQYF.

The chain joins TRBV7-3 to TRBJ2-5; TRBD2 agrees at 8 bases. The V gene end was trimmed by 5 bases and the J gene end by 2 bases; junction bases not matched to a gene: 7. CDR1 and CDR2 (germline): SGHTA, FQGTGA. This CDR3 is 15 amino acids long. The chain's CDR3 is CASSAGTSKQETQYF. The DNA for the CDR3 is TGTGCCAGCAGCGCGGGGACTAGTAAACAAGAGACCCAGTACTTC.

This CDR3 reads CASSFDRPNTNGYTF. As DNA, the CDR3 is TGTGCCAGCAGTTTTGACAGGCCGAATACAAACGGCTACACCTTC. The rearrangement links TRBV28 to TRBJ1-2; perhaps TRBD1 as D (6 bases). The CDR3 sequence is 15 residues long. The germline CDR1 and CDR2 sequences are MDHEN and SYDVKM. Trimming stripped 3 bases from V and 8 bases from J, with 19 bases between.

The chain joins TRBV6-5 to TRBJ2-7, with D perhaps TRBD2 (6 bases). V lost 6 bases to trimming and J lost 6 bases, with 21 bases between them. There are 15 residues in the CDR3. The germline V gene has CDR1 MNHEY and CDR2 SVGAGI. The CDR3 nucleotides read TGTGCCAGCAGGGAGGGGCGGGAAACATACGGCGAGCAGTACTTC. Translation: CASREGRETYGEQYF.

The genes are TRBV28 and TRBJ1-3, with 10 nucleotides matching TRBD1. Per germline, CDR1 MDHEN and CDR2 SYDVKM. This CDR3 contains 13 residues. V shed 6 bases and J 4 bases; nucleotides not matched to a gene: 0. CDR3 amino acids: CASRGQGGNTIYF. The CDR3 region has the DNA TGTGCCAGCAGGGGACAGGGGGGAAACACCATATATTTT. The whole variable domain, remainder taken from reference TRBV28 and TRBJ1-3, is DVKVTQSSRYLVKRTGEKVFLECVQDMDHENMFWYRQDPGLGLRLIYFSYDVKMKEKGDIPEGYSVSREKKERFSLILESASTNQTSMYLCASRGQGGNTIYFGEGSWLTVV.

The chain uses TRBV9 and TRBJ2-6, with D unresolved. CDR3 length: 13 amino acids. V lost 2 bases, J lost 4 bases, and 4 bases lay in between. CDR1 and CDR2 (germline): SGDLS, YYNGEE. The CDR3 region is CASSVGGANVLTF. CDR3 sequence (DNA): TGTGCCAGCAGCGTCGGGGGGGCCAACGTCCTGACTTTC.